The text below deals with one TCR beta chain. Its antigen remains unknown. Trimming took 3 bases from V and 5 from J, leaving 10 bases between them. Germline V gives CDR1 SNHLY, CDR2 FYNNEI. The CDR3 has 13 amino acids. The method was immunoSEQ multiplex PCR; TCRdb's version includes in-frame clones alone and lacks a portion of them. Altogether fewer than 100,000 clones are present, around 90% being singletons, with the ten largest covering 0.34%. The entry originates in a study of Tregs in tolerant kidney transplant recipients. The study's findings and limits: In tolerant patients, donor-specific Tregs outgrew total Tregs, suggesting antigen-driven expansion. The most relevant donor-specific Treg TCRbeta repertoire apparently came from expansion with activated donor B cells.

Unstimulated regulatory T cells (CD4+CD25+CD127-), CD4+CD25- non-regulatory cells, CD4 and CD8 cells were FACS-sorted from thawed PBMCs. The clonotype was recovered from a human donor who received a combined kidney and bone marrow transplant. This rearrangement joins TRBV2 to TRBJ1-1; D gene unclear. The sequences come from Tregs from blood, collected before the transplant. CDR3 in DNA: TGTGCCAGCAGTGAGCAAGGTAATACTGAAGCTTTCTTT. Protein: CASSEQGNTEAFF.